This T cell receptor beta chain was obtained from a study of blood T cell repertoires in COVID-19. Study processing details: It was from reference gene primer amplification that nucleated cell counts were estimated. Some clones are missing from TCRdb's copy, which holds only in-frame ones; the method was immunoSEQ multiplex PCR. The V and J calls and clone size are taken from that table; D and trimming were inferred from the DNA. The sample lists 400,000 to 550,000 clones, 70% to 90% seen once, with nearly 2% in the top ten. This TCR was sampled from a woman aged 18-30 years with acute COVID-19. Source material: PBMCs or T cells enriched from blood (not recorded which).

This chain's CDR3 is CASSERLAAPYNEQFF. The CDR3 DNA follows: TGTGCCAGCAGTGAACGACTAGCGGCCCCCTACAATGAGCAGTTCTTC. The chain has TRBV2 and TRBJ2-1; TRBD2 aligns across 9 bases. The trim removed 2 bases at V and 2 bases at J, leaving 4 bases unmatched. In germline, CDR1 is SNHLY, CDR2 FYNNEI. The CDR3 is made up of 16 amino acids.